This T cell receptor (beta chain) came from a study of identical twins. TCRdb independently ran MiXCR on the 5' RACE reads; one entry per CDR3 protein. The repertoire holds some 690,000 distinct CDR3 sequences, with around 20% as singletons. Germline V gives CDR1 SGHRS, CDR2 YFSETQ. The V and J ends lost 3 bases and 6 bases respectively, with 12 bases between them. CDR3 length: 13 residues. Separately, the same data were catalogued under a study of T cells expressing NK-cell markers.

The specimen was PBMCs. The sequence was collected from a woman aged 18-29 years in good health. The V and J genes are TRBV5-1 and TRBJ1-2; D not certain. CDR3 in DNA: TGCGCCAGCAGCTCCGGCCTTCTCCATGGCTACACCTTC. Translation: CASSSGLLHGYTF.